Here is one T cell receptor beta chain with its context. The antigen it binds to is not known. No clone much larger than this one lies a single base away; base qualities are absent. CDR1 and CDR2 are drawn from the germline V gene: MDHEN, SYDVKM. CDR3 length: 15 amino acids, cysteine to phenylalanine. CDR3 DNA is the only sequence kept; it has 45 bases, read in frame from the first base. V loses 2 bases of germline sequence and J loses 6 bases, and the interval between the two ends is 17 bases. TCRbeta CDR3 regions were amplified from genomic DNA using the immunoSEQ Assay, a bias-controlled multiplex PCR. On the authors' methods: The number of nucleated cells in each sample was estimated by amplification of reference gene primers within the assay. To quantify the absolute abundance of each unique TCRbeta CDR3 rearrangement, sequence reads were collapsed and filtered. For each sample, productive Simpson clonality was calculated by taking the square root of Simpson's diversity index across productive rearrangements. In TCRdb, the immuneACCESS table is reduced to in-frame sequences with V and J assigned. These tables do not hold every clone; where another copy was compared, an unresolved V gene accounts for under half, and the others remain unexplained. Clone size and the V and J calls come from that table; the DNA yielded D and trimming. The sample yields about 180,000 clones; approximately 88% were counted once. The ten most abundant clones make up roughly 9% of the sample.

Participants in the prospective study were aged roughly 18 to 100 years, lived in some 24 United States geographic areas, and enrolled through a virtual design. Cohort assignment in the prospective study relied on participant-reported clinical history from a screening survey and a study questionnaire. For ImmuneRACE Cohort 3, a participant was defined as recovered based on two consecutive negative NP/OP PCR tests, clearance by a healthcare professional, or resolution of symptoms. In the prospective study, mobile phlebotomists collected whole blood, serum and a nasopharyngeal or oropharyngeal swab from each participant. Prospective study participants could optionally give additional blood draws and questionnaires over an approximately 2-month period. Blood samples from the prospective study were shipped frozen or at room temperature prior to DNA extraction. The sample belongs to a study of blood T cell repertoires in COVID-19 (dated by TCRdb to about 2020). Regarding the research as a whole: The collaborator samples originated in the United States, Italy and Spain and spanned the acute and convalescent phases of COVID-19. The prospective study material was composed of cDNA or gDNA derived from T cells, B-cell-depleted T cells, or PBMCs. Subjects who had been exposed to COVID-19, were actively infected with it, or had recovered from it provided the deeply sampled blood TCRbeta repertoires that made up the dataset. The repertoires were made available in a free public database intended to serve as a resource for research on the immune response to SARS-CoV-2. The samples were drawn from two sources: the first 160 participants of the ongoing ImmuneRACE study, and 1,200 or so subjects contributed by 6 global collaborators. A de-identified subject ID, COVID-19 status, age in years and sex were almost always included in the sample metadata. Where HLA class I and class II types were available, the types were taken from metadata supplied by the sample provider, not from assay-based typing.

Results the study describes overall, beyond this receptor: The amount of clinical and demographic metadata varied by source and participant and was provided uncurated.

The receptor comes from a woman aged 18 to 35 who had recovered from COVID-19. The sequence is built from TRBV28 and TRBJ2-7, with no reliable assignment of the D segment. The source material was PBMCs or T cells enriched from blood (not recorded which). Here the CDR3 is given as CASSLPQIGVGEQYF. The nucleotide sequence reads TGTGCCAGCAGTTTACCCCAAATAGGAGTAGGCGAGCAGTACTTC.